One T cell receptor beta chain is described in this entry. Its antigen is undetermined. This specimen comes from a study of cytomegalovirus exposure and HLA in healthy donors. Study-level points and caveats: In an earlier analysis, in 540 or so donors, most V segments appeared productive either ~87% or ~30% of the time.

This PCR relied on a set of 60 Vbeta primers and 13 Jbeta primers. The method was immunoSEQ multiplex PCR; TCRdb's version includes in-frame clones alone and lacks a portion of them. The data contain 110,000 to 150,000 clones, around 70% of them singletons. The V gene end was trimmed by 6 bases and the J gene end by 5 bases; junction bases not matched to a gene: 5. In germline, CDR1 is MDHEN, CDR2 SYDVKM. This CDR3 is built from 14 residues. V gene TRBV28 combines with J gene TRBJ2-1; 9 bases align to TRBD1. The sequenced sample consisted of PBMCs. The clonotype was recovered from a woman aged 55-69 years in good health and CMV-seropositive. The CDR3 region is CASSLGTGNNEQFF. DNA for the CDR3: TGTGCCAGCAGCCTCGGGACAGGGAACAATGAGCAGTTCTTC.